This T cell receptor beta chain was observed in a study of T cell clonality in common variable immunodeficiency. CDR1 and CDR2 from the germline V gene are SEHNR and FQNEAQ (reference sequence). This CDR3 comprises 8 residues. Study results and limitations: Compared with controls, CVID subjects had fewer shared TCRbeta clones.

Clones were sequenced by immunoSEQ multiplex PCR, and TCRdb holds only the in-frame ones, with some missing. The profile covers 40,000 to 55,000 clones, none occurring a single time. This clone showed up just a few times. The antigen is unknown. A junction end diverges from the germline sequence, so it may reflect a read error. The CDR3 end is not reached by the read, which stops 3 residues before it; the germline J gene fills it in. Other DNA sequences in the sample encode the same CDR3. The TCR sequence derives from a person aged 18 to 70 in good health. The chain recombines TRBV7-9 with TRBJ1-3, with D hard to call. Input material: peripheral blood mononuclear cells. CDR3 region: CATNTIYF. The CDR3 DNA, read in part, is TGTGCCACCAACACG.